What follows are 11 T cell receptor beta chains derived from one specimen sequenced in a study of T cell responses to AZD1222 COVID-19 vaccine. The protocol was immunoSEQ multiplex PCR, while the TCRdb copy is restricted to in-frame clones and leaves out a portion. This table has some 150,000 clones, more than 75% appearing once. Sequenced material: peripheral blood, taken 28 days after the second AZD1222 dose. The receptor source for this set is an adult who received the AZD1222 COVID-19 vaccine.

This chain joins TRBV19 and TRBJ1-5; D is unresolved. There are 13 residues in the CDR3. Germline assignment: CDR1 LNHDA and CDR2 SQIVND (reference sequence). Trimming took off 3 bases at V and 6 bases at J, with 9 bases between the two ends. This chain's CDR3 is CASSIKGSQPQHF. CDR3 bases: TGTGCCAGTAGTATTAAGGGTAGTCAGCCCCAGCATTTT.

The chain carries TRBV7-6 and TRBJ2-3, with 7 bases matching TRBD2. Germline assignment: CDR1 SGHVS and CDR2 FNYEAQ. V lost 3 bases to trimming and J lost 1 base; unmatched junction nucleotides: 4. The CDR3 is 15 amino acids. The CDR3 here is CASSLRLAGTDTQYF. DNA of the CDR3: TGTGCCAGCAGCTTGCGTCTAGCGGGCACAGATACGCAGTATTTT.

This chain uses TRBV30 with TRBJ1-6; no definite D call. Trimming shortened V by 0 bases and J by 8 bases, and 20 bases separated the two germline ends. This CDR3 is built from 17 residues. Looked up from germline, CDR1 is GTSNPN and CDR2 is SVGIG (reference sequence). The CDR3 nucleotides read TGTGCCTGGAGTGTAGGGCGGTCAGGCCCGGGAGATTCACCCCTCCACTTT. This encodes CAWSVGRSGPGDSPLHF.

The gene calls are TRBV7-9 and TRBJ1-2; weak D call: TRBD1 (6 bases). In germline, CDR1 is SEHNR, CDR2 FQNEAQ (reference sequence). V was trimmed by 3 bases and J by 6 bases, leaving 14 bases between them. This CDR3 spans 14 amino acids. The CDR3 reads CASSLDAGADGYTF. DNA of the CDR3: TGTGCCAGCAGCTTGGATGCGGGGGCGGATGGCTACACCTTC.

This chain joins TRBV7-2 and TRBJ1-5; perhaps TRBD1 as D (5 bases). Trimming stripped 1 base from V and 6 bases from J, with 10 bases between. Germline V CDR1 and CDR2: SGHTA, FQGNSA. This CDR3 contains 14 residues. Here the CDR3 reads CASSLEGRGQPQHF. The CDR3, as DNA: TGTGCCAGCAGCTTAGAGGGAAGGGGTCAGCCCCAGCATTTT.

DNA for the CDR3: TGTGCCAGCAGTTTTGGCCCGACGCGTACCCGGAACACTGAAGCTTTCTTT. Encoded protein: CASSFGPTRTRNTEAFF. This chain connects TRBV27 to TRBJ1-1, with D unresolved. V was trimmed by 3 bases and J by 1 base, leaving 18 bases between them. The CDR3 extends over 17 amino acids. The germline V gene encodes CDR1 MNHEY and CDR2 SMNVEV (reference sequence).

The chain couples TRBV5-1 to TRBJ1-1; no firm D call. This CDR3 has 15 residues. Germline loops: CDR1 SGHRS, CDR2 YFSETQ. The ends were cut back, 0 bases at V and 1 base at J, with 10 bases in the middle. The CDR3 DNA reads TGCGCCAGCAGCTTGGTCGTGACCCAGAACACTGAAGCTTTCTTT. Encoded protein: CASSLVVTQNTEAFF.

V is TRBV5-5 and J is TRBJ1-5; D not resolved. V lost 1 base, J lost 3 bases, and 5 bases lay in between. There are 13 residues in the CDR3. From germline, CDR1 is SGHKS and CDR2 YYEKEE (reference sequence). In DNA form, the CDR3 reads TGTGCCAGCAGCTTGATGAACAATCAGCCCCAGCATTTT. As protein: CASSLMNNQPQHF. The variable domain in full, completed from reference TRBV5-5 and TRBJ1-5, reads DAGVTQSPTHLIKTRGQQVTLRCSPISGHKSVSWYQQVLGQGPQFIFQYYEKEERGRGNFPDRFSARQFPNYSSELNVNALLLGDSALYLCASSLMNNQPQHFGDGTRLSIL.

The chain employs TRBV7-2 and TRBJ2-6; 12 bases agree with TRBD1. The CDR3 spans 21 residues. Germline V gives CDR1 SGHTA, CDR2 FQGNSA. J was trimmed by 0 bases and V by 0 bases; bases with no gene match: 9. The CDR3 region is CASSLAIKGQGAVSGANVLTF. Here the CDR3 DNA reads TGTGCCAGCAGCTTAGCGATTAAGGGACAGGGGGCTGTCTCTGGGGCCAACGTCCTGACTTTC. Supplemented by reference TRBV7-2 and TRBJ2-6, the full variable domain reads GAGVSQSPSNKVTEKGKDVELRCDPISGHTALYWYRQSLGQGLEFLIYFQGNSAPDKSGLPSDRFSAERTGGSVSTLTIQRTQQEDSAVYLCASSLAIKGQGAVSGANVLTFGAGSRLTVL.

V gene TRBV29-1 combines with J gene TRBJ2-1; 12 bases line up with TRBD1. J was trimmed by 6 bases and V by 7 bases; bases with no gene match: 4. The CDR3 has 13 amino acids. Germline V gives CDR1 SQVTM, CDR2 ANQGSEA. The CDR3: CSAGQGASNEQFF. CDR3 DNA sequence: TGCAGCGCGGGACAGGGGGCGAGCAATGAGCAGTTCTTC.

This clone was counted a single time. J is TRBJ1-5 and V is TRBV30; D remains unclear. This CDR3 is built from 12 residues. V lost 1 base, J lost 4 bases, and 5 bases lay in between. Germline lookup yields CDR1 GTSNPN and CDR2 SVGIG (reference sequence). The CDR3 nucleotides are TGTGCCTGGAGTGCCCTGAATCAGCCCCAGCATTTT. It specifies CAWSALNQPQHF.